These T cell receptor beta chains were read from a single sample in a study of blood T cell repertoires in COVID-19. TCRdb's copy holds only in-frame clones and misses some; the assay was immunoSEQ multiplex PCR. Among about 240,000 clones, about four fifths were seen once, and the ten largest hold approximately 4.5%. Material for sequencing was peripheral blood. These receptor sequences come from a woman aged 70 to 79 with acute or convalescent COVID-19. Both conserved end residues are part of each CDR3. Fields, in order: V gene, CDR3 protein.

V gene: TRBV9; CDR3 protein: CVSSLRTNMNTEAFF
V gene: TRBV7-2; CDR3 protein: CASSLVWGLQETQYF
V gene: TRBV7-2; CDR3 protein: CASSFRGGGNQPQHF
V gene: TRBV5-4; CDR3 protein: CASSLDSDRVAKLFF
V gene: TRBV2; CDR3 protein: CASSQDSPGYGYTF
V gene: TRBV29-1; CDR3 protein: CSVRDSSLETQYF
V gene: TRBV12-3/TRBV12-4; CDR3 protein: CASSFSVGYTF
V gene: TRBV5-5; CDR3 protein: CASSLDRVYEQYF
V gene: TRBV29-1; CDR3 protein: CSVVYPTNEKLFF
V gene: TRBV7-8; CDR3 protein: CASSLAANFNNEQFF
V gene: TRBV5-6; CDR3 protein: CASSLGGGQETQYF
V gene: TRBV6-5; CDR3 protein: CASSSRRQLSGNTIYF
V gene: TRBV6-2/TRBV6-3; CDR3 protein: CASSDRGYEQFF
V gene: TRBV30; CDR3 protein: CAWSVWGPFF
V gene: TRBV15; CDR3 protein: CATSRDLKLGGQPQHF
V gene: TRBV6-6; CDR3 protein: CASSQYRVSFMNTEAFF
V gene: TRBV9; CDR3 protein: CASSVPPGGAMDTQYF
V gene: TRBV4-3; CDR3 protein: CASSQDQGRYYGYTF
V gene: TRBV10-3; CDR3 protein: CAISDRSYEQYF
V gene: TRBV29-1; CDR3 protein: CSVERENTEAFF
V gene: TRBV4-3; CDR3 protein: CASSQDWGQGFTEAFF
V gene: TRBV5-1; CDR3 protein: CASSLGQYTGELFF